Below are 22 T cell receptor beta chains sequenced from a single sample in a study of a mutant IDH1 vaccine in newly diagnosed glioma. Time point meaning: week 23, last vaccination. Each dose delivered 300 ug of mutant IDH1 20-mer peptide subcutaneously with imiquimod. Antigen specificity for these receptors is unknown. Libraries were prepared by immunoSEQ multiplex PCR; TCRdb keeps only in-frame clonotypes and omits some of them. Here the sample spans tens of thousands of clones, roughly 76% being singletons. Sample: PBMCs, taken from a glioma patient whose treatment included an IDH1 peptide vaccine. These receptors were collected from a man aged 35-49 years with glioma.

The chain carries TRBV28 and TRBJ2-3, with D tentatively TRBD1 or TRBD2 (5 bases each). CDR1 is MDHEN and CDR2 is SYDVKM in the germline V gene. V lost 9 bases and J lost 6, with 13 bases in between. The CDR3 extends over 12 amino acids. Here the CDR3 DNA reads TGTGCCAGTCGCTGGGACGGGGATACGCAGTATTTT. Residues: CASRWDGDTQYF.

In its sample, this clone was seen a few times. CDR3 amino acids: CASSPRLAGGPRTDTQYF. The CDR3 bases are TGTGCCAGCAGCCCTCGACTAGCGGGGGGGCCGCGCACAGATACGCAGTATTTT. The chain recombines TRBV9 with TRBJ2-3; 14 bases fit TRBD2. The CDR3 runs 18 residues. Germline-derived CDR1 and CDR2 are SGDLS and YYNGEE. Trimming took 4 bases from V and 1 from J; bases not matched to a gene: 8. The variable domain in full, completed from reference TRBV9 and TRBJ2-3, reads DSGVTQTPKHLITATGQRVTLRCSPRSGDLSVYWYQQSLDQGLQFLIQYYNGEERAKGNILERFSAQQFPDLHSELNLSSLELGDSALYFCASSPRLAGGPRTDTQYFGPGTRLTVL.

The rearrangement uses TRBV6-5 and TRBJ2-2; D is possibly TRBD2 (6 bases). V was clipped by 2 bases and J by 1 base, with 11 bases between them. This CDR3 is built from 16 residues. CDR1 and CDR2 from the germline V gene are MNHEY and SVGAGI. This CDR3 is CASSYRRAGNTGELFF. For the CDR3, the DNA is TGTGCCAGCAGTTACCGGAGGGCGGGGAACACCGGGGAGCTGTTTTTT.

The chain has TRBV11-2 and TRBJ1-3; D might be TRBD1 (5 bases). Trimming cost V 4 bases and J 0 bases, with 16 bases left between them. The CDR3 covers 17 residues. Germline CDR1 and CDR2: SGHAT and FQNNGV. In DNA, the CDR3 is TGTGCCAGCAGCTCACGGGGGGGAGGACGCTCTGGAAACACCATATATTTT. Its protein product is CASSSRGGGRSGNTIYF.

The chain carries TRBV21-1 and TRBJ2-7; the table's D call, TRBD2, has no DNA check behind it. TRBV21-1 is tagged as a pseudogene. This CDR3 has 16 residues. CDR3 nucleotide sequence: TGTGCCAGCAGAAAACTCGGGGGGCACAAGTGGTACGAGCAGTACTTC. Translating gives CASRKLGGHKWYEQYF.

This chain links TRBV4-1 with TRBJ2-2; 7 bases agree with TRBD2. The CDR3 totals 17 residues. The V gene end was trimmed by 1 base and the J gene end by 5 bases; junction bases not matched to a gene: 10. The germline CDR1 and CDR2 sequences are MGHRA and YSYEKL. The CDR3 nucleotides are TGCGCCAGCAGCCAAGCTCAGCGGGGCGGAAGGACCGGGGAGCTGTTTTTT. Amino acid sequence: CASSQAQRGGRTGELFF.

The chain combines TRBV18 with TRBJ2-3, with 9 bases identical to TRBD2. With 2 bases clipped from V and 4 bases from J, the junction kept 10 bases outside the gene matches. The CDR3 runs to 17 residues. The germline gives CDR1 KGHSH, CDR2 LQKENI. Here the CDR3 reads CASSPLPASGTADTQYF. The DNA of the CDR3 is TGTGCCAGCTCACCATTGCCCGCTAGCGGGACTGCAGATACGCAGTATTTT.

The gene calls are TRBV28 and TRBJ2-1, with 9 bases identical to TRBD1. Germline V gene lookup returns CDR1 MDHEN and CDR2 SYDVKM. Trimming cost V 6 bases and J 6 bases; bases outside gene matches: 9. The CDR3 covers 15 residues. The CDR3 DNA reads TGTGCCAGCAGCCCCCCGGGACAGGGTTCCAATGAGCAGTTCTTC. It yields the protein CASSPPGQGSNEQFF.

The sample holds one count of this clone. The chain couples TRBV15 to TRBJ2-3; no clear D gene. Deletions cut 5 bases from V and 5 bases from J, with 8 bases between. The germline CDR1 and CDR2 sequences are LNHNV and YYDKDF (reference sequence). The CDR3 loop spans 12 amino acids. The CDR3 coding sequence is TGTGCCACCAGCGGAACGGGAGATACGCAGTATTTT. Encoded protein: CATSGTGDTQYF. Based on the CDR3 plus reference TRBV15 and TRBJ2-3, the full variable domain is DAMVIQNPRYQVTQFGKPVTLSCSQTLNHNVMYWYQQKSSQAPKLLFHYYDKDFNNEADTPDNFQSRRPNTSFCFLDIRSPGLGDTAMYLCATSGTGDTQYFGPGTRLTVL.

This clone came up once. This chain uses TRBV18 with TRBJ2-7, with 7 bases aligning to TRBD1. Trimming at V came to 3 bases and at J to 9 bases, leaving 5 bases not matched to a gene. Germline V gene sequence: CDR1 KGHSH, CDR2 LQKENI. The CDR3 runs 12 residues. CDR3: CASSPLTGSQYF. Here the CDR3 DNA reads TGTGCCAGCTCACCGTTGACAGGGTCGCAGTACTTC.

Concerning this clone: One end of the junction is discordant with germline, which a read error may explain. V gene TRBV11-1 combines with J gene TRBJ2-5; D is possibly TRBD1 (6 bases). The end of the DNA is better explained by TRBJ2-7, so the J call may be wrong. The CDR3 runs 13 residues. Germline lookup yields CDR1 SGHAT and CDR2 FQDESV (reference sequence). CDR3 region: CASGLGQTYEQYF. The CDR3 DNA is TGTGCCAGCGGCTTAGGACAGACCTACGAGCAGTACTTC.

This chain connects TRBV30 to TRBJ1-5, with TRBD1 matching 7 bases. Germline CDR1 reads GTSNPN; CDR2 reads SVGIG (reference sequence). The CDR3 loop spans 16 amino acids. V gave up 2 bases and J gave up 6 bases; unmatched junction bases: 13. Here the CDR3 reads CAWSRHQTGRGQPQHF. The CDR3 coding sequence is TGTGCCTGGAGTCGCCACCAGACAGGGAGGGGTCAGCCCCAGCATTTT.

This clone was recorded a few times. The chain joins TRBV6-4 to TRBJ2-3, with 8 bases aligning to TRBD2. The CDR3 covers 15 residues. Germline V gives CDR1 MRHNA, CDR2 SNTAGT. The junction had 7 bases not matched to a gene; V was cut back by 6 bases and J by 2 bases. The CDR3: CASSPGTRDTDTQYF. Here the CDR3 DNA reads TGTGCCAGCAGCCCCGGGACTAGGGACACAGATACGCAGTATTTT.

This chain uses TRBV19 with TRBJ2-3, with D possibly TRBD2 on 5 matching bases. Looked up from germline, CDR1 is LNHDA and CDR2 is SQIVND (reference sequence). Trimming took off 6 bases at V and 0 bases at J, with 13 bases between the two ends. This CDR3 comprises 15 residues. CDR3 residues: CASSSFGVSTDTQYF. CDR3 DNA sequence: TGTGCCAGTAGCAGCTTCGGGGTGAGCACAGATACGCAGTATTTT.

This chain uses TRBV5-6 with TRBJ2-1; tentatively, D is TRBD1 (5 bases). Trimming shortened V by 3 bases and J by 6 bases, and 16 bases separated the two germline ends. CDR1 is SGHDT and CDR2 is YYEEEE in the germline V gene. This CDR3 is 15 amino acids long. CDR3 loop: CASSSDWGEVNEQFF. CDR3 bases: TGTGCCAGCAGCTCGGATTGGGGCGAAGTCAATGAGCAGTTCTTC.

This clone was detected only once. The chain recombines TRBV19 with TRBJ2-3, with D tentatively TRBD1 (5 bases). Germline V lookup: CDR1 LNHDA, CDR2 SQIVND (reference sequence). The CDR3 is 14 residues long. The germline V and J ends were trimmed by 4 bases and 4 bases, with 12 bases remaining between them. CDR3 coding DNA: TGTGCCAGTAGTAATAACAGGTACTCAGATACGCAGTATTTT. This encodes CASSNNRYSDTQYF.

The rearrangement links TRBV6-1 to TRBJ1-1; D gene ambiguous. This CDR3 spans 14 amino acids. Trimming took 2 bases from V and 5 from J, leaving 12 bases between them. From germline, CDR1 is MNHNS and CDR2 SASEGT. For the CDR3, the DNA is TGTGCCAGCAGTGAACATGAGGCTAGAACTGAAGCTTTCTTT. Encoded protein: CASSEHEARTEAFF.

The gene calls are TRBV25-1 and TRBJ2-3; the D gene is possibly TRBD2 (5 bases). Trimming shortened V by 5 bases and J by 10 bases, and 19 bases separated the two germline ends. From germline, CDR1 is MGHDK and CDR2 SYGVNS. The CDR3 consists of 14 residues. CDR3 region: CASSRAALGYAQYF. The CDR3 bases are TGTGCCAGCAGTAGAGCGGCCCTGGGATACGCGCAGTATTTT.

This clone was seen only once. The rearrangement uses TRBV6-6 and TRBJ2-7; possible D gene TRBD1, 7 bases. Germline CDR1 is MNHNY and CDR2 is SVGAGI (reference sequence). The CDR3 extends over 14 amino acids. Trimming cost V 10 bases and J 0 bases, with 16 bases left between them. CDR3 protein: CATTQGGSSYEQYF. The CDR3 region has the DNA TGTGCCACCACCCAGGGGGGTTCCTCCTACGAGCAGTACTTC.

Only a few counts were recorded for this clone. The V and J genes are TRBV6-1 and TRBJ2-5, with a weak D call TRBD1 (6 bases). CDR1 is MNHNS and CDR2 is SASEGT in the germline V gene. CDR3 length: 12 residues. The V gene lost 10 bases and the J gene lost 4 bases, with 13 bases spanning the gap. The CDR3 DNA reads as TGTGCCACCTCAGGGGAAGGAGAGACCCAGTACTTC. The encoded protein is CATSGEGETQYF.

The chain employs TRBV19 and TRBJ2-2; 7 bases align to TRBD1. Germline assignment: CDR1 LNHDA and CDR2 SQIVND (reference sequence). The CDR3 totals 15 residues. With V trimmed by 3 bases and J by 1 base, 2 bases remained unmatched. CDR3 DNA: TGTGCCAGTAGTATTGGGACAGTGAACACCGGGGAGCTGTTTTTT. This gives the protein CASSIGTVNTGELFF.

The chain has TRBV6-5 and TRBJ2-7; the D is unclear. Germline assignment: CDR1 MNHEY and CDR2 SVGAGI. The CDR3 spans 14 residues. V dropped 8 bases and J dropped 0 bases, with 14 bases sitting between them. CDR3 sequence (DNA): TGTGCCAGCGGTCGGACGGCTAGCTCCTACGAGCAGTACTTC. Translation: CASGRTASSYEQYF.